The clone carrying this T cell receptor (beta chain) came up a few times. The library targeted TCRbeta and was prepared with unique molecular identifiers. Using its own MiXCR run on the PCR reads, TCRdb lists one record per CDR3 protein. The data show about 400,000 distinct CDR3 sequences, about 20% seen once. This specimen comes from a study of T-cell reconstitution after alpha-beta-depleted transplantation in children. Germline loops: CDR1 WSHSY, CDR2 SAAADI. Between the trimmed V and J ends, which lost 2 bases and 4 bases, there was a span of 15 bases. This CDR3 has 15 residues. The source of this sequence is a human donor who donated a stem cell graft to a child with acute myeloid leukemia. This chain uses TRBV10-2 with TRBJ2-7; D could derive from TRBD1 or TRBD2 (5 bases each). Sample: PBMCs from the stem cell graft donor, taken from the stem cell graft. For the CDR3, the DNA is TGCGCCAGCAGTGAGCCCCGGGACCAGAGTTACGAGCAGTACTTC. It yields the protein CASSEPRDQSYEQYF.